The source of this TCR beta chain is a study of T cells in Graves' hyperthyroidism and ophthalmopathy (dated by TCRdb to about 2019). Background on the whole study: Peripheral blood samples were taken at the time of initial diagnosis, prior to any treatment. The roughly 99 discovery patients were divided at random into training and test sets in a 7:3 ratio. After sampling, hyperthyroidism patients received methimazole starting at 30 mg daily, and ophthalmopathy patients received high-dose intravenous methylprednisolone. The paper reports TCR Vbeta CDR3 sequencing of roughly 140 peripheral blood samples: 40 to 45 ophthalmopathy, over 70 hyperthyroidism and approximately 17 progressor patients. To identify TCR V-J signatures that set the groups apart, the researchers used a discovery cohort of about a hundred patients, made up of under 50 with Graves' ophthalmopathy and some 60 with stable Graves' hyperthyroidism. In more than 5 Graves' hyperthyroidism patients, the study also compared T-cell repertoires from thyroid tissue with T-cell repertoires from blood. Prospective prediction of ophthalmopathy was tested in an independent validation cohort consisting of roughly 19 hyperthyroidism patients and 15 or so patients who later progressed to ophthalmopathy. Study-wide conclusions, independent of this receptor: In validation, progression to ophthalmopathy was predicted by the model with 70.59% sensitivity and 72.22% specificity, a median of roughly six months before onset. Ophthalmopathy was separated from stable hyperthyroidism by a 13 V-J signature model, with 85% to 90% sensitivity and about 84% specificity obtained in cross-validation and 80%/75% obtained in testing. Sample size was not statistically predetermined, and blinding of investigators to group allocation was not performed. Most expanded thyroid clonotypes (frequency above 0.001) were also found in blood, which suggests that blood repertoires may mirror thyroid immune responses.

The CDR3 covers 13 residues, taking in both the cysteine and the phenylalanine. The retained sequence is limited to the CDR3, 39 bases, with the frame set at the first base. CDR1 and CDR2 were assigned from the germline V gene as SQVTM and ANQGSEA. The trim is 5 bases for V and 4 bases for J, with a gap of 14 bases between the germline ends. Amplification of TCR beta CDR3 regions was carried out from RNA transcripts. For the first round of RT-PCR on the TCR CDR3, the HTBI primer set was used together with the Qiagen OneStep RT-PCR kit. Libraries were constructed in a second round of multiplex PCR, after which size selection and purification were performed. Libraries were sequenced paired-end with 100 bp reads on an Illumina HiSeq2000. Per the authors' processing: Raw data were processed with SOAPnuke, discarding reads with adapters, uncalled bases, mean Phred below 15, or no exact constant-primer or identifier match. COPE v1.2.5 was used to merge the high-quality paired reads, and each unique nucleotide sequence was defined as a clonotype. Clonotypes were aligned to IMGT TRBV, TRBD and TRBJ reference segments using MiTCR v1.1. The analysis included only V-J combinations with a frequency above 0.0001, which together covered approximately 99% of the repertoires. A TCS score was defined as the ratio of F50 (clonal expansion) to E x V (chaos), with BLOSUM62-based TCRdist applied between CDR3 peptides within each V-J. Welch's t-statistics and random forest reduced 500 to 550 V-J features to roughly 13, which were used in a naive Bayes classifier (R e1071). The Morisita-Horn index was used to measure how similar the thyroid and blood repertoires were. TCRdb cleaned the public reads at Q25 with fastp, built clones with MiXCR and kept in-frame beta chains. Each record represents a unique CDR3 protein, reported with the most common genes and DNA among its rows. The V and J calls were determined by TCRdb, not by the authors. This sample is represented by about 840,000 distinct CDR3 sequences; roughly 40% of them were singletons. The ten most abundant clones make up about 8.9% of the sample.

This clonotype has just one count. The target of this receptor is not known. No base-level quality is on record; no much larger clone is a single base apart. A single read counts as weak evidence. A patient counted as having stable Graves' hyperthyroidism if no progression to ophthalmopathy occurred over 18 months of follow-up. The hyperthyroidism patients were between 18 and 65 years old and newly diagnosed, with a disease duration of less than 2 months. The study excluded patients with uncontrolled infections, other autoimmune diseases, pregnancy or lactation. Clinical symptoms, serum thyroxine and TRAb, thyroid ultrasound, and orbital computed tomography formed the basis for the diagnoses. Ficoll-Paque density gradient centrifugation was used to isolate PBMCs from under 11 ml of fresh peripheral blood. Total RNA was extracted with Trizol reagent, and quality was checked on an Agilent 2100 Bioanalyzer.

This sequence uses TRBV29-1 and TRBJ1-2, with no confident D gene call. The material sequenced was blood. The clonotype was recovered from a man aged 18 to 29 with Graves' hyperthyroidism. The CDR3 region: CSVLRSIPYGYTF. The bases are TGCAGCGTTCTCCGGTCGATCCCCTATGGCTACACCTTC. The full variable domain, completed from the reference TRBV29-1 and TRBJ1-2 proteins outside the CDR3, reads SAVISQKPSRDICQRGTSLTIQCQVDSQVTMMFWYRQQPGQSLTLIATANQGSEATYESGFVIDKFPISRPNLTFSTLTVSNMSPEDSSIYLCSVLRSIPYGYTFGSGTRLTVV.